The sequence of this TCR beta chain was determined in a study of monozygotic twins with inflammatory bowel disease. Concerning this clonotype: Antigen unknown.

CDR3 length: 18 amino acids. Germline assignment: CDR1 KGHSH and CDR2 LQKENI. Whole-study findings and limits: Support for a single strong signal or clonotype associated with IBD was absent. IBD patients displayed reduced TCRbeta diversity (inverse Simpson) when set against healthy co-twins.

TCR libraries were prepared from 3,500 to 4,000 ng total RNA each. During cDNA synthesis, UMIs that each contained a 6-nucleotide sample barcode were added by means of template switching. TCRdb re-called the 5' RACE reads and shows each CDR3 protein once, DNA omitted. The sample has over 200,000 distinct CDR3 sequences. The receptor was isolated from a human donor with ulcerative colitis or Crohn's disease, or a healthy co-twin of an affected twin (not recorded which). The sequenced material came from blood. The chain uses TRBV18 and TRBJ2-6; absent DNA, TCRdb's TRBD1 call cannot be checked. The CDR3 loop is CASSPRGTSHSGANVLTF.